This T cell receptor beta chain was sequenced for a study of T cell responses to AZD1222 COVID-19 vaccine. Study-wide results and caveats: Clonal diversity may have been underestimated in mostly white British donors. The study sampled repertoires only after the peak T cell response. Among those given AZD1222, only five or six were seropositive at baseline.

TCRdb keeps only in-frame clones here, not all; method: immunoSEQ multiplex PCR. The repertoire includes about 150,000 clones, about 88% of them detected once, and approximately 20% sits in the top ten. For this clone: Its antigen remains unknown.

The receptor comes from an adult in good health. This material consisted of peripheral blood, taken on day 0 of AZD1222 vaccination.

The CDR3 protein is CASSLGGIQETQYF. The CDR3 DNA reads as TGTGCCAGCAGCTTAGGGGGGATCCAAGAGACCCAGTACTTC. This chain uses TRBV7-9 with TRBJ2-5; D possibly matches TRBD1 or TRBD2 (5 bases each). The CDR3 is 14 residues long. CDR1 SEHNR and CDR2 FQNEAQ come from the germline V gene (reference sequence). Trimming stripped 1 base from V and 1 base from J, with 7 bases between.